The 16 T cell receptor beta chains presented below share a single source sample, sequenced in a study of T cells in Graves' hyperthyroidism and ophthalmopathy (dated by TCRdb to 2018 to 2020). The method behind the library was multiplex PCR. Reads for this sample came from an Illumina HiSeq 2000. The TCR beta CDR3 regions were amplified from the RNA transcripts. A first-round RT-PCR of the TCR CDR3 used the HTBI primer set with the Qiagen OneStep RT-PCR kit. The public reads were quality trimmed at Q25 with fastp and then assembled into clones with MiXCR by TCRdb, keeping productive beta chains. One record per CDR3 amino acid sequence lists the most common genes and DNA. This sample gives fewer than 450,000 distinct CDR3 sequences in total; roughly 13% of them show up just once. Clones ranked in the top ten supply 25% to 30% of the sample. Sequenced input: blood. The receptors were sampled from a man over 45 with Graves' ophthalmopathy.

This clonotype was seen repeatedly, ten times or more. The chain joins TRBV10-3 to TRBJ2-7; D ambiguous. The germline V gene encodes CDR1 ENHRY and CDR2 SYGVKD. This CDR3 spans 16 amino acids. V lost 0 bases, J lost 0 bases, and 12 bases lay in between. In nucleotides, the CDR3 is TGTGCCATCAGTGAGTCGATGGGGATTTACTCCTACGAGCAGTACTTC. Protein: CAISESMGIYSYEQYF.

The chain uses TRBV5-1 and TRBJ1-1; 7 nucleotides line up with TRBD1. After removal of 6 bases from V and 1 base from J, the junction contained 6 bases not matched to a gene. CDR1 and CDR2 (germline): SGHRS, YFSETQ. The CDR3 has 14 amino acids. The CDR3 sequence is CASNFRDRNTEAFF. The CDR3 coding sequence is TGCGCCAGCAACTTCCGGGACAGGAACACTGAAGCTTTCTTT.

This clonotype has ten or more counts. CDR3 DNA sequence: TGTGCCAGCAGCTTAGATGGGGGAGTTATGGCGGGTGAGCAGTTCTTC. It translates to CASSLDGGVMAGEQFF. V and J are TRBV11-2 and TRBJ2-1; the D gene could be TRBD1 or TRBD2 (5 bases each). Germline loops: CDR1 SGHAT, CDR2 FQNNGV. This CDR3 region has 16 residues. V was trimmed by 0 bases and J by 9 bases, leaving 18 bases between them.

The rearrangement uses TRBV20-1 and TRBJ2-3, with TRBD2 matching over 14 bases. J was trimmed by 3 bases and V by 6 bases; bases with no gene match: 8. The CDR3 has 16 amino acids. Germline V gene lookup returns CDR1 DFQATT and CDR2 SNEGSKA (reference sequence). CDR3: CSAPGTSGSMTDTQYF. The CDR3 DNA reads TGCAGTGCCCCCGGGACTAGCGGGAGCATGACAGATACGCAGTATTTT.

V usage is TRBV19 and J usage is TRBJ2-7; 7 bases agree with TRBD2. The CDR3 length is 12 residues. Trimming took 9 bases from V and 0 from J; bases not matched to a gene: 2. CDR1 is LNHDA, CDR2 SQIVND, per germline (reference sequence). The CDR3, as DNA: TGTGCCAGCGGGGGGACCTCCTACGAGCAGTACTTC. This codes for CASGGTSYEQYF.

The V and J genes are TRBV12-3 or TRBV12-4 and TRBJ1-1; 7 bases map to TRBD1. The CDR3 consists of 14 residues. Trimming removed 6 bases from V and 4 bases from J; junction bases left unmatched: 8. The CDR3 sequence: CASSLDRVATEAFF. The CDR3 DNA is TGTGCCAGCAGCCTTGACAGGGTGGCCACTGAAGCTTTCTTT.

Comment on this clonotype: One end of the junction fails to match germline, which may point to a read error. DNA for the CDR3: TGTGCCAACAGTGCTCAGGGGACCCATGGCTACACCTTC. It yields the protein CANSAQGTHGYTF. This rearrangement joins TRBV2 to TRBJ1-2, with a tentative D call TRBD1 (6 bases). The CDR3 is 13 residues long. Germline CDR1 is SNHLY and CDR2 is FYNNEI.

This clonotype was recorded at least ten times. Possible read error: a much larger clone is one base away. The rearrangement joins TRBV3-1 to TRBJ2-5; D remains unclear. The CDR3 loop spans 12 amino acids. Germline CDR1 reads LGHDT; CDR2 reads YNNKEL (reference sequence). V dropped 7 bases and J dropped 4 bases, with 10 bases sitting between them. The CDR3 sequence is CASTNTGETQYF. CDR3 sequence (DNA): TGTGCCAGCACCAATACCGGAGAGACCCAGTACTTC.

This clonotype has ten or more counts. V and J are TRBV6-1 and TRBJ1-2, with 10 positions matching TRBD1. The V gene end was trimmed by 7 bases and the J gene end by 6 bases; junction bases not matched to a gene: 5. This CDR3 has 13 residues. Per the germline V gene, CDR1 is MNHNS and CDR2 is SASEGT. CDR3 sequence: CASKIGQGDGYTF. For the CDR3, the DNA is TGTGCCAGCAAGATCGGACAGGGGGATGGCTACACCTTC.

This clonotype has at least ten counts. The chain couples TRBV7-2 to TRBJ1-1, with TRBD1 matching over 10 bases. V lost 7 bases and J lost 5; bases outside the gene matches: 7. The length of the CDR3 is 14 residues. CDR1 is SGHTA and CDR2 is FQGNSA in the germline V gene. In nucleotides, the CDR3 is TGTGCCAGCATCCCGGACAGGGGGGAGACTGAAGCTTTCTTT. It encodes CASIPDRGETEAFF.

The CDR3 DNA is TGTGCCATCAAAACGACAGGGTTGGCTGAAGCTTTCTTT. This gives the protein CAIKTTGLAEAFF. J is TRBJ1-1 and V is TRBV10-3; 7 bases fit TRBD1. The CDR3 length is 13 residues. The V gene end was trimmed by 7 bases and the J gene end by 6 bases; junction bases not matched to a gene: 8. Germline loops: CDR1 ENHRY, CDR2 SYGVKD.

This clonotype was recorded at least ten times. J is TRBJ1-1 and V is TRBV9; D unclear. Germline values: CDR1 SGDLS, CDR2 YYNGEE. The CDR3 is 16 amino acids. The V end was cut by 0 bases, the J end by 0 bases, with 12 bases between. DNA of the CDR3: TGTGCCAGCAGCGTAGGGGGAGTTATAATGAACACTGAAGCTTTCTTT. It specifies CASSVGGVIMNTEAFF.

The chain employs TRBV6-1 and TRBJ2-1; 8 positions agree with TRBD1. This CDR3 is built from 16 residues. J was trimmed by 6 bases and V by 7 bases; bases with no gene match: 14. Germline CDR1 and CDR2: MNHNS and SASEGT. CDR3 sequence reads: CASKGTGAQRFNEQFF. CDR3 DNA: TGTGCCAGCAAAGGGACAGGCGCCCAAAGATTCAATGAGCAGTTCTTC.

The CDR3 bases are TGCAGCGTTGGAGGGGGACAGGGGAGGTACGAGCAGTACTTC. Amino acid sequence: CSVGGGQGRYEQYF. This sequence joins TRBV29-1 and TRBJ2-7; 10 nucleotides align to TRBD1. CDR1 is SQVTM, CDR2 ANQGSEA, per germline. Trimming cost V 4 bases and J 4 bases; bases outside gene matches: 7. CDR3 length: 14 residues.

V and J are TRBV7-2 and TRBJ2-1, with 7 nucleotides matching TRBD1. The CDR3 has 16 residues. The germline V gene has CDR1 SGHTA and CDR2 FQGNSA. J was trimmed by 0 bases and V by 0 bases; bases with no gene match: 2. CDR3 DNA sequence: TGTGCCAGCAGCTTAGCGGGGACAGTCTCCTACAATGAGCAGTTCTTC. Protein product: CASSLAGTVSYNEQFF.

In its sample, this clonotype was seen a few times. This rearrangement joins TRBV5-1 to TRBJ2-7, with TRBD1 matching 8 bases. Trimming cost V 7 bases and J 3 bases; bases outside gene matches: 9. The CDR3 is 14 amino acids. The V gene's germline CDR1 is SGHRS and CDR2 YFSETQ. CDR3 in DNA: TGCGCCAGCTGGGACCGGGACAGGAACTACGAGCAGTACTTC. Protein: CASWDRDRNYEQYF. Looking up the rest from reference TRBV5-1 and TRBJ2-7 gives the full variable domain: KAGVTQTPRYLIKTRGQQVTLSCSPISGHRSVSWYQQTPGQGLQFLFEYFSETQRNKGNFPGRFSGRQFSNSRSEMNVSTLELGDSALYLCASWDRDRNYEQYFGPGTRLTVT.